The clone carrying this T cell receptor (beta chain) turned up a few times. Its antigen is not identified. This entry is derived from a study of T-cell memory formation after mild COVID-19. Study results and limitations: Day 37-peaking second-wave clones had unconfirmed SARS-CoV-2 specificity. Memory from before infection featured some responding clones, which suggests cross-reactive memory joined. CD4/CD8 balance characterized clones contracting day 15 to 85, and CD4+ skew characterized later expanders.

This CDR3 has 15 residues. The V and J ends lost 4 bases and 2 bases respectively, with 15 bases between them. Germline values: CDR1 SNHLY, CDR2 FYNNEI. TCR alpha and TCR beta cDNA libraries with sample barcodes and UMIs came from 5'RACE using constant-segment primers. TCRdb reprocessed the 5' RACE reads via MiXCR and lists one record per CDR3 protein. The sample yields 150,000 to 200,000 distinct CDR3 sequences, 20% to 25% seen once. The sequence was obtained from an adult woman who had mild COVID-19 (a few samples of this study predate the infection). Cell type and time point are not known. Input material: PBMCs or a T cell subset sorted from them (not recorded which). This sequence joins TRBV2 and TRBJ2-7; possibly TRBD1 or TRBD2 for D (5 bases each). The CDR3 DNA follows: TGTGCCAGCAGTGTCCCCGGGACGGTCACCTACGAGCAGTACTTC. Amino acid sequence: CASSVPGTVTYEQYF.